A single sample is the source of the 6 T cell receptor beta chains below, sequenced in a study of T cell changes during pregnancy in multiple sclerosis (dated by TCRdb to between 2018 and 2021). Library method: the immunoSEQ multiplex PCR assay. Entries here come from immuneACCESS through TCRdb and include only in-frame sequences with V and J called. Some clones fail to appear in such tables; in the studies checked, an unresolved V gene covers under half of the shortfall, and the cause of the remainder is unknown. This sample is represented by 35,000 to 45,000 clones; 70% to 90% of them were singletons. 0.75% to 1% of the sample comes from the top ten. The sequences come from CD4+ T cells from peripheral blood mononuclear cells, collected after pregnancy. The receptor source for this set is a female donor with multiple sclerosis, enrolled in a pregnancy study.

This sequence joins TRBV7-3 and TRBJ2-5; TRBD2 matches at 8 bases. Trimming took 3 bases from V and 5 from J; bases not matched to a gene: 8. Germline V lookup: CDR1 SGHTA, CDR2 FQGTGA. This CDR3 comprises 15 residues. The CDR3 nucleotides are TGTGCCAGCAGCTTGAGGCGGGGGGCGCGGGAGACCCAGTACTTC. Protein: CASSLRRGARETQYF.

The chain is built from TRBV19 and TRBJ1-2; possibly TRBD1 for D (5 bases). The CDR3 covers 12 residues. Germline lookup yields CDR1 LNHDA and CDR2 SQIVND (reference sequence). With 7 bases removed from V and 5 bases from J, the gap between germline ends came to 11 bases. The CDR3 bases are TGTGCCAGTATGGAGGGGTGGTATGGCTACACCTTC. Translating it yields CASMEGWYGYTF.

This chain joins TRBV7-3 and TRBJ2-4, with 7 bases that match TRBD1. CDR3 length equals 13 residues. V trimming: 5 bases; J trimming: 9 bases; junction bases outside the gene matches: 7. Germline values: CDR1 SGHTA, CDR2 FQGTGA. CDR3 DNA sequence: TGTGCCAGCAGCAAGACAGGGTCGAGCATTCAGTACTTC. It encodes CASSKTGSSIQYF.

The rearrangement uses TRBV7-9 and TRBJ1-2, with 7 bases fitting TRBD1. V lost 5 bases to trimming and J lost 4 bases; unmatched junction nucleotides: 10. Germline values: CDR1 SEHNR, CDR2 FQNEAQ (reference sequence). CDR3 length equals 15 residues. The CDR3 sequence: CASSTATGAIYGYTF. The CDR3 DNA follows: TGTGCCAGCAGCACCGCAACAGGGGCAATCTATGGCTACACCTTC.

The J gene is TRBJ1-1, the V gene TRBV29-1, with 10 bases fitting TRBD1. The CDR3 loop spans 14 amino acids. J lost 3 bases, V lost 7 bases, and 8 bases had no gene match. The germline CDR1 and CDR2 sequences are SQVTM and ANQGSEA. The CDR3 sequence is CSAQIGTGDTEAFF. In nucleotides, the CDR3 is TGCAGCGCCCAAATTGGGACAGGGGACACTGAAGCTTTCTTT.

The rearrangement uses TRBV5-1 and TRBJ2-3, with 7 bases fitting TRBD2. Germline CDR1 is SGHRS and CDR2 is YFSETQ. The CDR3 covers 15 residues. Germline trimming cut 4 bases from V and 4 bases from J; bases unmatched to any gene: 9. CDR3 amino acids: CASSGGTNTADTQYF. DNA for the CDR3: TGCGCCAGCAGCGGCGGGACTAATACCGCAGATACGCAGTATTTT.